The rows below give T cell receptor beta chains drawn from one sample of a study of human T cells and chemical hapten exposure. TCRdb processed the RACE reads anew with MiXCR; each CDR3 protein has one entry. The data show around 76,000 distinct CDR3 sequences, about 10% seen once. Sample: whole blood, taken in connection with sensitization to the hapten diphenylcyclopropenone (DPC). Receptors originate from a woman in her fifties or sixties with alopecia areata. Some clones in this sample may be carry-over from other donors' samples. CDR3s include the opening cysteine and the closing phenylalanine or tryptophan. Each record gives: D gene, V gene, clone size, J gene, CDR3 DNA, CDR3 protein. The D gene is left open where the match is weak. Clone size is shown for a subset of rows, as once, few, many or a class of expanded clone.

-	TRBV12-3/TRBV12-4	-	TRBJ2-5	TGTGCCAGCAGTCCCTATGGGGAGACCCAGTACTTC	CASSPYGETQYF
-	TRBV5-6	few	TRBJ2-2	TGTGCCAGCAGCTTGGTCGAGACAACGAACACCGGGGAGCTGTTTTTT	CASSLVETTNTGELFF
-	TRBV12-3/TRBV12-4	many	TRBJ1-5	TGTGCCTGCGGGGCAGGGATTAATCAGCCCCAGCATTTT	CACGAGINQPQHF
-	TRBV4-2	few	TRBJ1-2	TGTGCCAGCAGCCAAGATTTCTCGGGTTCTCGCTATGGCTACACCTTC	CASSQDFSGSRYGYTF
-	TRBV30	many	TRBJ1-3	TGTGCCTGGAGTGTGGCCTCTGGAAACACCATATATTTT	CAWSVASGNTIYF
-	TRBV7-9	many	TRBJ1-6	TGTGCCAGCAACCTTGGGGAAGGCTCACCCCTCCACTTT	CASNLGEGSPLHF
-	TRBV7-2	-	TRBJ1-1	TGTGCCAGCAGCTTAGCTTTAGGTGATGAAGCTTTCTTT	CASSLALGDEAFF
-	TRBV18	-	TRBJ2-3	TGTGCCAGCTCACCAGTGAGAGCTAGCACAGATACGCAGTATTTT	CASSPVRASTDTQYF
TRBD1	TRBV5-5	many	TRBJ1-6	TGTGCCAGCAGCCCGGAGGGGACAGGGGGCTGGAGCTCCTATAATTCACCCCTCCACTTT	CASSPEGTGGWSSYNSPLHF
-	TRBV12-3/TRBV12-4	many	TRBJ2-2	TGTGCCAGGGGGTTTTGGACCGGGGAGCTGTTTTTT	CARGFWTGELFF